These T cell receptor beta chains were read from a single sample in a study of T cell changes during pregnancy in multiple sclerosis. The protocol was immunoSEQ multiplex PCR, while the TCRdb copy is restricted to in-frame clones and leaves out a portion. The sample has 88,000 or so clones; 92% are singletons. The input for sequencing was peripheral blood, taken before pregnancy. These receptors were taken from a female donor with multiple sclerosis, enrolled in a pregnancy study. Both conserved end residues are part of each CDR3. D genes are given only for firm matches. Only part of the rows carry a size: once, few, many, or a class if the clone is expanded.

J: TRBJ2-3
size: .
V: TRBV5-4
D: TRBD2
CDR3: CASSPGTSGRTDTQYF
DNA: TGTGCCAGCAGCCCCGGGACTAGCGGTCGCACAGATACGCAGTATTTT

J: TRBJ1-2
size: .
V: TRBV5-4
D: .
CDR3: CASSRGASGWDYGYTF
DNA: TGTGCCAGCAGCCGGGGTGCATCGGGCTGGGACTATGGCTACACCTTC

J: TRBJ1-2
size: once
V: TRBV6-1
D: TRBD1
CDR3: CASSQRDRVGGYTF
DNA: TGTGCCAGCAGTCAAAGAGACAGGGTGGGCGGCTACACCTTC

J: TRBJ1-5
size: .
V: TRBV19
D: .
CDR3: CASSPGRRGNQPQHF
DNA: TGTGCCAGTTCCCCTGGCCGGAGGGGCAATCAGCCCCAGCATTTT

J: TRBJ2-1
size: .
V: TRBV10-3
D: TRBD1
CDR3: CATTGHNEQFF
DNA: TGTGCCACGACAGGGCACAATGAGCAGTTCTTC

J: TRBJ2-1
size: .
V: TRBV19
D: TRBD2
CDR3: CASRTSLAGRHNEQFF
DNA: TGTGCCAGTAGAACTAGTCTAGCGGGAAGGCACAATGAGCAGTTCTTC

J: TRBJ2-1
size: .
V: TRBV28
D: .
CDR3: CASSLVAEGNEQFF
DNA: TGTGCCAGCAGTTTAGTGGCGGAGGGCAATGAGCAGTTCTTC

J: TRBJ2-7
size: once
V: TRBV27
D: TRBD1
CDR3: CASSLTGVPYEQYF
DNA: TGTGCCAGCAGTTTGACAGGGGTCCCCTACGAGCAGTACTTC

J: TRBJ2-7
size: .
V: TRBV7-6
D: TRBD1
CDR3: CASSLGDRGYEQYF
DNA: TGTGCCAGCAGCTTAGGGGACAGGGGCTACGAGCAGTACTTC

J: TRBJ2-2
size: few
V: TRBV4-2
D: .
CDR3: CASRGAEGVSGELFF
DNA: TGTGCCAGTAGAGGGGCGGAGGGCGTCTCCGGGGAGCTGTTTTTT